This TCR beta chain was captured by sequencing in a study of identifying expanded T cells in peripheral blood. Study results and caveats: Over around two and four weeks, about 15 and 18 clones changed, versus approximately 1.2 between replicates.

The length of the CDR3 is 15 residues. V gave up 3 bases and J gave up 4 bases; unmatched junction bases: 4. Germline V gene data show CDR1 as SGHTA and CDR2 as FQGNSA. This clone has a handful of counts. Its antigen is not identified. The repertoire was sequenced with immunoSEQ multiplex PCR; TCRdb's copy has only in-frame clones and lacks some. The table includes nearly 60,000 clones, approximately 90% detected once. The rearrangement uses TRBV7-2 and TRBJ2-7, with TRBD2 matching 12 bases. The clonotype was recovered from a person aged 18 to 75 in good health. Sequences were obtained from blood. The CDR3 DNA follows: TGTGCCAGCAGCTTTGTTCTAGCGGGAGGGTACGAGCAGTACTTC. This encodes CASSFVLAGGYEQYF.